This T cell receptor beta chain was sequenced for a study of blood T cell repertoires in COVID-19. Study-wide context: COVID-19 samples, acute and convalescent, were from the United States, Italy and Spain. PBMCs, B-cell-depleted T cells, or T cells provided the cDNA or gDNA that made up the material.

This clone was counted between two and nine times. TCRdb's table, derived via immunoSEQ multiplex PCR, lists solely in-frame clones and lacks some. The data show 150,000 to 200,000 clones, over 70% seen once. Donors were grouped by their self-reported clinical history. Cohort 3 donors counted as recovered after two negative PCRs, clearance, or resolved symptoms. Germline CDR1 is MNHEY and CDR2 is SMNVEV (reference sequence). The CDR3 spans 15 residues. The V segment lost 5 bases and the J segment 1 base; nucleotides outside the gene matches: 8. The origin of this receptor is a man aged 45 to 65 who had recovered from COVID-19. Specimen: PBMCs or T cells enriched from blood (not recorded which). The chain employs TRBV27 and TRBJ2-7; 7 bases agree with TRBD1. The CDR3 region has the DNA TGTGCCAGCAGTCCCGACAGGGCTGGATCCTACGAGCAGTACTTC. This encodes CASSPDRAGSYEQYF.